Shown below are 15 T cell receptor beta chains from a single sample sequenced in a study of cytomegalovirus exposure and HLA in healthy donors. The primer mix had 60 Vbeta and 13 Jbeta primers. Libraries were prepared by immunoSEQ multiplex PCR; TCRdb keeps only in-frame clonotypes and omits some of them. Of approximately 150,000 clones listed, around 78% are singletons. The sequenced material came from PBMCs. The receptors derive from a woman aged 35 to 49 in good health and CMV-seronegative.

The chain's CDR3 is CASSLRPTGRGNTEAFF. The CDR3 DNA follows: TGTGCCAGCAGCTTACGCCCGACAGGGCGGGGGAACACTGAAGCTTTCTTT. The gene calls are TRBV7-8 and TRBJ1-1; 7 positions match TRBD1. The CDR3 consists of 17 residues. The V gene's germline CDR1 is SGHVS and CDR2 FQNEAQ. Losses at the gene ends were 2 bases for V and 1 base for J; bases not matched to a gene: 10.

This sequence joins TRBV6-1 and TRBJ1-1; 8 positions match TRBD1. Trimming removed 4 bases from V and 7 bases from J; junction bases left unmatched: 5. In germline, CDR1 is MNHNS, CDR2 SASEGT. The CDR3 has 13 amino acids. This chain's CDR3 is CASSARGQGEAFF. As DNA, the CDR3 is TGTGCCAGCAGTGCCAGGGGGCAGGGTGAAGCTTTCTTT.

The rearrangement uses TRBV30 and TRBJ1-1; D not certain. The germline gives CDR1 GTSNPN, CDR2 SVGIG (reference sequence). Trimming cost V 3 bases and J 1 base, with 18 bases left between them. The CDR3 extends over 16 amino acids. CDR3 amino acids: CAWRAVAGRANTEAFF. The CDR3 nucleotides are TGTGCCTGGAGAGCGGTTGCCGGACGGGCGAACACTGAAGCTTTCTTT.

This chain connects TRBV5-1 to TRBJ2-5; 16 positions agree with TRBD2. The CDR3 covers 17 residues. CDR1 is SGHRS, CDR2 YFSETQ, per germline. The V and J ends lost 4 bases and 4 bases, in that order; junction bases with no gene match: 7. CDR3 loop: CASSKGLAGGQGETQYF. CDR3 sequence (DNA): TGCGCCAGCAGCAAGGGACTAGCGGGAGGGCAGGGAGAGACCCAGTACTTC.

The V and J genes are TRBV5-1 and TRBJ2-3; tentatively, D is TRBD2 (5 bases). The germline V gene encodes CDR1 SGHRS and CDR2 YFSETQ. The CDR3 length is 12 residues. Trimming removed 7 bases at V and 8 bases at J, with 14 bases between. CDR3 nucleotide sequence: TGCGCCAGCTACCGGGAAGACGGTACGCAGTATTTT. As protein: CASYREDGTQYF.

CDR3 DNA sequence: TGTGCCAGCAGCTTAGGCCGACAGTACGAGCAGTACTTC. Translated, it gives CASSLGRQYEQYF. This rearrangement joins TRBV11-2 to TRBJ2-7, with D maybe TRBD1 (5 bases). V dropped 1 base and J dropped 4 bases, with 8 bases sitting between them. Germline V gene lookup returns CDR1 SGHAT and CDR2 FQNNGV. There are 13 residues in the CDR3.

This chain uses TRBV5-5 with TRBJ1-1, with D unclear. This CDR3 spans 15 amino acids. Trimming stripped 0 bases from V and 7 bases from J, with 16 bases between. CDR1 and CDR2 from the germline V gene are SGHKS and YYEKEE (reference sequence). The CDR3 coding sequence is TGTGCCAGCAGCTTGGCCCACTATCCTGGCGTTGAAGCTTTCTTT. As protein: CASSLAHYPGVEAFF.

This clone was detected only once. The CDR3 spells CATSRDRSGNTIYF. The CDR3 DNA sequence: TGTGCCACCAGCAGAGACCGCTCTGGAAACACCATATATTTT. This chain links TRBV15 with TRBJ1-3; D is unclear. CDR1 is LNHNV, CDR2 YYDKDF, per germline (reference sequence). Trimming pared 0 bases from V and 0 bases from J, leaving 3 bases between. This CDR3 spans 14 amino acids.

DNA of the CDR3: TGTGCCAGCAGTCCCGGACAGGGGAACCATCAGCCCCAGCATTTT. Residues: CASSPGQGNHQPQHF. The chain recombines TRBV28 with TRBJ1-5, with TRBD1 matching 9 bases. The V segment lost 5 bases and the J segment 5 bases; nucleotides outside the gene matches: 7. This CDR3 comprises 15 residues. Germline CDR1 MDHEN, CDR2 SYDVKM. The full variable domain, with the rest looked up from reference TRBV28 and TRBJ1-5, is DVKVTQSSRYLVKRTGEKVFLECVQDMDHENMFWYRQDPGLGLRLIYFSYDVKMKEKGDIPEGYSVSREKKERFSLILESASTNQTSMYLCASSPGQGNHQPQHFGDGTRLSIL.

The rearrangement links TRBV28 to TRBJ2-7; 11 positions agree with TRBD1. Trimming at V came to 2 bases and at J to 4 bases, leaving 1 base not matched to a gene. There are 14 residues in the CDR3. Germline V gene sequence: CDR1 MDHEN, CDR2 SYDVKM. This CDR3 is CASSLGTGGYEQYF. As DNA, the CDR3 is TGTGCCAGCAGTTTAGGGACAGGGGGGTACGAGCAGTACTTC.

The chain carries TRBV11-3 and TRBJ2-1; 10 nucleotides line up with TRBD2. Trimming took 2 bases from V and 9 from J; bases not matched to a gene: 13. CDR3 length: 17 amino acids. Germline V gene sequence: CDR1 SGHNT, CDR2 YENEEA. CDR3 sequence: CASSLYPPAGGSPEQFF. In DNA, the CDR3 is TGTGCCAGCAGCTTATACCCCCCAGCGGGAGGGTCCCCTGAGCAGTTCTTC. The variable domain in full, completed from reference TRBV11-3 and TRBJ2-1, reads EAGVVQSPRYKIIEKKQPVAFWCNPISGHNTLYWYLQNLGQGPELLIRYENEEAVDDSQLPKDRFSAERLKGVDSTLKIQPAELGDSAVYLCASSLYPPAGGSPEQFFGPGTRLTVL.

CDR3 in DNA: TGCGCCAGCAGCTTGTCGCGGTCCTGGGACGAGCAGTACTTC. This sequence encodes CASSLSRSWDEQYF. The genes are TRBV5-1 and TRBJ2-7; no clear D gene. V was clipped by 1 base and J by 5 bases, with 13 bases between them. The length of the CDR3 is 14 residues. Germline CDR1 is SGHRS and CDR2 is YFSETQ.

The CDR3 DNA sequence: TGTGCCAGCAGCTTAGGGCTTACCTCCTACGAGCAGTACTTC. It specifies CASSLGLTSYEQYF. The V call is TRBV7-9, the J call TRBJ2-7; D ambiguous. The CDR3 has 14 residues. Germline V gene sequence: CDR1 SEHNR, CDR2 FQNEAQ (reference sequence). V was trimmed by 1 base and J by 0 bases, leaving 7 bases between them.

This chain connects TRBV2 to TRBJ2-1, with TRBD2 matching over 8 bases. CDR1 and CDR2 from the germline V gene are SNHLY and FYNNEI. Trimming took 6 bases from V and 9 from J; bases not matched to a gene: 4. The CDR3 has 12 residues. CDR3 protein: CASSERGGEQFF. CDR3 DNA sequence: TGTGCCAGCAGCGAACGGGGGGGTGAGCAGTTCTTC.

The J gene is TRBJ2-7, the V gene TRBV30, with 9 bases that match TRBD1. The CDR3 runs 16 residues. CDR1 and CDR2 from the germline V gene are GTSNPN and SVGIG (reference sequence). With 1 base clipped from V and 5 bases from J, the junction kept 12 bases outside the gene matches. Here the CDR3 DNA reads TGTGCCTGGAGTGGAGATCTCGGGACAGGGTTCAACGAGCAGTACTTC. This translates into CAWSGDLGTGFNEQYF.